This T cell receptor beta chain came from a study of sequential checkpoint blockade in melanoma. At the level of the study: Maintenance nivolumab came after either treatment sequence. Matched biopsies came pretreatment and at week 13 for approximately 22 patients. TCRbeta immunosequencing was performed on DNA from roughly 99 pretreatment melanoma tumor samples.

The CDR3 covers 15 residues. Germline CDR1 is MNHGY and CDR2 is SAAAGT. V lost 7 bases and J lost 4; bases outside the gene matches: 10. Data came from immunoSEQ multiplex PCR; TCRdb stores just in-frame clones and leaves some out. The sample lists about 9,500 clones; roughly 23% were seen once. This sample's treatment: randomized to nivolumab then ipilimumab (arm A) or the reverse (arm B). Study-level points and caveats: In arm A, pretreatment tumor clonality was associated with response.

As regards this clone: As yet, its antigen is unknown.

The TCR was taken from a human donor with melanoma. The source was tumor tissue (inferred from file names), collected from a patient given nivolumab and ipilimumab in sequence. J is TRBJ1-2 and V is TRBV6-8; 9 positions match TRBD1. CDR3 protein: CASTSQGAGGYGYTF. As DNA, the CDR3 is TGTGCCAGCACCTCACAGGGGGCCGGGGGCTATGGCTACACCTTC.